A single sample gave rise to the 21 T cell receptor beta chains below, sequenced in a study of shared clonotypes between healthy human individuals. Assay used: immunoSEQ multiplex PCR; TCRdb lists only in-frame clones, some missing. The table lists approximately 1.1 million clones, around 78% of them singletons. Sequenced sample: memory CD4+ T cells from PBMCs. As for subset: CD45RA-negative fraction. The receptors were gathered from a man aged 18 to 29 in good health. Some clones in this sample may be carry-over from other donors' samples.

V usage is TRBV7-2 and J usage is TRBJ1-3; possibly TRBD1 for D (6 bases). The CDR3 consists of 15 residues. Trimming removed 5 bases at V and 3 bases at J, with 14 bases between. The germline CDR1 and CDR2 sequences are SGHTA and FQGNSA. This CDR3 reads CASSLTDRIGNTIYF. The DNA for the CDR3 is TGTGCCAGCAGCCTCACCGACAGGATTGGAAACACCATATATTTT.

This clone was detected only once. The genes are TRBV27 and TRBJ2-5; possible D gene TRBD2, 6 bases. The CDR3 is made up of 12 amino acids. CDR1 is MNHEY, CDR2 SMNVEV, per germline (reference sequence). The V end was cut by 8 bases, the J end by 2 bases, with 9 bases between. In nucleotides, the CDR3 is TGTGCCAGCGGGGGGTATCAAGAGACCCAGTACTTC. This gives the protein CASGGYQETQYF.

The V call is TRBV2, the J call TRBJ1-4; a possible D gene is TRBD1 (6 bases). With 4 bases removed from V and 6 bases from J, the gap between germline ends came to 12 bases. This CDR3 is built from 14 residues. Germline V gives CDR1 SNHLY, CDR2 FYNNEI. CDR3 residues: CASSAQGPHEKLFF. In DNA, the CDR3 is TGTGCCAGCAGTGCCCAGGGGCCCCATGAAAAACTGTTTTTT.

This chain joins TRBV28 and TRBJ1-6; 8 positions match TRBD1. In germline, CDR1 is MDHEN, CDR2 SYDVKM. This CDR3 is built from 16 residues. V shed 4 bases and J 7 bases; nucleotides not matched to a gene: 9. Here the CDR3 DNA reads TGTGCCAGCAGTTCTAGGACAGGGAAAGGAAATTCACCCCTCCACTTT. It codes for CASSSRTGKGNSPLHF.

This chain joins TRBV6-1 and TRBJ2-2, with TRBD2 matching 11 bases. CDR3 length: 18 residues. J gave up 0 bases and V 1 base, and 4 bases lay outside the gene matches. Germline V gene lookup returns CDR1 MNHNS and CDR2 SASEGT. The DNA for the CDR3 is TGTGCCAGCAGTGAAGAGGGACTAGCGGTCGCGAACACCGGGGAGCTGTTTTTT. Residues: CASSEEGLAVANTGELFF.

This rearrangement joins TRBV30 to TRBJ1-4; D is uncertain. The V end was cut by 6 bases, the J end by 0 bases, with 11 bases between. CDR3 length: 14 residues. Germline assignment: CDR1 GTSNPN and CDR2 SVGIG (reference sequence). CDR3 protein: CACTPTTTNEKLFF. The DNA of the CDR3 is TGTGCCTGTACCCCTACTACAACTAATGAAAAACTGTTTTTT.

In its sample, this clone was seen a few times. The chain combines TRBV29-1 with TRBJ1-1, with a possible D match to TRBD1 (6 bases). Germline CDR1 SQVTM, CDR2 ANQGSEA. The CDR3 has 12 residues. Deletions cut 4 bases from V and 4 bases from J, with 10 bases between. CDR3 DNA: TGCAGCGTTGCTCGACAGGTCACTGAAGCTTTCTTT. It codes for CSVARQVTEAFF.

The V call is TRBV7-3, the J call TRBJ1-1, with unresolved D. The V and J ends lost 6 bases and 6 bases respectively, with 14 bases between them. This CDR3 has 13 amino acids. CDR1 SGHTA and CDR2 FQGTGA come from the germline V gene. The CDR3, as DNA: TGTGCCAGCAGACGGGTCCGGACCTCTGAAGCTTTCTTT. Encoded protein: CASRRVRTSEAFF.

The chain joins TRBV5-8 to TRBJ2-2; TRBD1 agrees at 7 bases. The CDR3 consists of 14 residues. Germline values: CDR1 SGHTS, CDR2 YDEGEE. With 2 bases clipped from V and 4 bases from J, the junction kept 2 bases outside the gene matches. The CDR3 sequence: CASSFHRGTGELFF. The CDR3 bases are TGTGCCAGCAGCTTTCACAGGGGCACCGGGGAGCTGTTTTTT. The entire variable domain, with the rest obtained from reference TRBV5-8 and TRBJ2-2, is as follows: EAGVTQSPTHLIKTRGQQATLRCSPISGHTSVYWYQQALGLGLQFLLWYDEGEERNRGNFPPRFSGRQFPNYSSELNVNALELEDSALYLCASSFHRGTGELFFGEGSRLTVL.

This clone was counted between two and nine times. The chain links TRBV2 to TRBJ2-2; 9 bases agree with TRBD1. V lost 1 base to trimming and J lost 5 bases; unmatched junction nucleotides: 5. CDR3 size: 16 residues. Germline assignment: CDR1 SNHLY and CDR2 FYNNEI. The CDR3 loop is CASSEDRGQITGELFF. The CDR3 DNA sequence: TGTGCCAGCAGTGAAGACAGGGGGCAGATTACCGGGGAGCTGTTTTTT.

This chain connects TRBV4-3 to TRBJ2-3; D is possibly TRBD1 or TRBD2 (5 bases each). The CDR3 length is 14 residues. Germline CDR1 is LGHNA and CDR2 is YSLEER. V lost 1 base to trimming and J lost 4 bases, with 9 bases between them. The CDR3 bases are TGCGCCAGCAGCCAAGTCTGGGGGTCAGATACGCAGTATTTT. Protein: CASSQVWGSDTQYF.

The V and J genes are TRBV27 and TRBJ2-3; 8 nucleotides align to TRBD1. V lost 5 bases to trimming and J lost 2 bases; unmatched junction nucleotides: 9. Looked up from germline, CDR1 is MNHEY and CDR2 is SMNVEV (reference sequence). The CDR3 spans 16 residues. The CDR3 protein is CASSTHRGRTTDTQYF. In DNA form, the CDR3 reads TGTGCCAGCAGTACCCACAGGGGGAGAACCACAGATACGCAGTATTTT.

The CDR3 coding sequence is TGTGCCAGCAGTCGCCTCGGGGGAACTGAAGCTTTCTTT. This encodes CASSRLGGTEAFF. The rearrangement uses TRBV2 and TRBJ1-1; possibly TRBD1 for D (5 bases). Germline values: CDR1 SNHLY, CDR2 FYNNEI. This CDR3 contains 13 residues. The ends were cut back, 5 bases at V and 5 bases at J, with 12 bases in the middle.

This CDR3 is CASSARLGYEQYF. CDR3 nucleotide sequence: TGTGCCAGCAGCGCCCGACTAGGCTACGAGCAGTACTTC. V usage is TRBV9 and J usage is TRBJ2-7, with D tentatively TRBD2 (6 bases). Trimming took off 3 bases at V and 3 bases at J, with 10 bases between the two ends. Germline CDR1 reads SGDLS; CDR2 reads YYNGEE. The CDR3 covers 13 residues.

This clone is a singleton in its sample. The chain combines TRBV4-2 with TRBJ2-2, with 7 nucleotides matching TRBD2. Germline assignment: CDR1 LGHNA and CDR2 YNFKEQ. J was trimmed by 2 bases and V by 2 bases; bases with no gene match: 5. CDR3 length: 16 amino acids. The CDR3 sequence is CASSQPGDYNTGELFF. The CDR3 bases are TGTGCCAGCAGCCAACCTGGGGACTATAACACCGGGGAGCTGTTTTTT.

The chain is built from TRBV7-2 and TRBJ2-1; 8 nucleotides agree with TRBD1. V shed 5 bases and J 3 bases; nucleotides not matched to a gene: 6. This CDR3 is built from 15 residues. Germline V gene sequence: CDR1 SGHTA, CDR2 FQGNSA. The CDR3 here is CASSLRQGHYNEQFF. In DNA form, the CDR3 reads TGTGCCAGCAGCCTCCGACAGGGGCACTACAATGAGCAGTTCTTC.

The rearrangement links TRBV28 to TRBJ1-4; maybe TRBD1 (6 bases). CDR3 size: 16 residues. V dropped 3 bases and J dropped 7 bases, with 18 bases sitting between them. The germline V gene has CDR1 MDHEN and CDR2 SYDVKM. CDR3 nucleotides: TGTGCCAGCAGTTTCTGGGGGGCGGCGGAGAGTGAAAAACTGTTTTTT. Protein: CASSFWGAAESEKLFF.

The chain links TRBV4-2 to TRBJ1-1; unclear D gene. V was shortened by 3 bases and J by 3 bases, with 5 bases between the two germline ends. The CDR3 is 12 amino acids. The germline CDR1 and CDR2 sequences are LGHNA and YNFKEQ. The CDR3 loop is CASSQTYTEAFF. CDR3 coding DNA: TGTGCCAGCAGCCAGACCTACACTGAAGCTTTCTTT.

This chain uses TRBV2 with TRBJ1-1; D may be TRBD1 (5 bases). This CDR3 is built from 13 residues. CDR1 and CDR2 from the germline V gene are SNHLY and FYNNEI. V lost 8 bases and J 2 bases, leaving 12 bases between the germline ends. The DNA for the CDR3 is TGTGCCAGCCTCCGGGGCGTTAACACTGAAGCTTTCTTT. Residues: CASLRGVNTEAFF.

CDR3 sequence reads: CSGGGVWETQYF. CDR3 coding DNA: TGCAGCGGCGGGGGGGTCTGGGAGACCCAGTACTTC. The V gene is TRBV29-1, the J gene TRBJ2-5; 9 bases agree with TRBD2. Per the germline V gene, CDR1 is SQVTM and CDR2 is ANQGSEA. Unmatched junction bases numbered 5, after V lost 7 bases and J lost 5 bases. This CDR3 is built from 12 residues.

The V and J genes are TRBV6-1 and TRBJ1-2; 7 bases fit TRBD1. After removal of 4 bases from V and 6 bases from J, the junction contained 8 bases not matched to a gene. Looked up from germline, CDR1 is MNHNS and CDR2 is SASEGT. This CDR3 has 14 residues. The CDR3 loop is CASSATGVMDGYTF. The CDR3, as DNA: TGTGCCAGCAGTGCTACAGGGGTGATGGATGGCTACACCTTC.